The next 7 T cell receptor beta chains were all read from a single sample in a study of T cell repertoires in cytomegalovirus infection (dated by TCRdb to between 2018 and 2020). The run used an Illumina HiSeq 1500. TCRdb reworked the public reads: Q25 trimming with fastp, MiXCR clone assembly, productive beta chains retained. Rows matching on CDR3 protein sequence are summarized as one entry with the most common DNA and genes. The sample table contains some 350,000 distinct CDR3 sequences; only one count was recorded for about 34% of them. About 13% of the sample rests with the top ten. Antigens for these TCRs are unknown. The meaning of the sample's treatment or condition label: in vitro stimulation with specific CMV peptide epitopes to enrich CMV-specific T cells. Sample: cultured PBMCs, taken from culture after CMV antigen stimulation. The receptors were gathered from a human donor in good health (CMV status not recorded). Some clones in this sample may be carry-over from other donors' samples.

This chain joins TRBV11-2 and TRBJ2-3; D ambiguous. Trimming shortened V by 5 bases and J by 1 base, and 16 bases separated the two germline ends. The germline gives CDR1 SGHAT, CDR2 FQNNGV. The length of the CDR3 is 16 residues. CDR3: CASSPPAPPGTDTQYF. Here the CDR3 DNA reads TGTGCCAGCAGCCCGCCGGCTCCTCCAGGCACAGATACGCAGTATTTT.

This chain links TRBV7-6 with TRBJ2-7, with TRBD1 matching 11 bases. The germline V gene has CDR1 SGHVS and CDR2 FNYEAQ. This CDR3 comprises 15 residues. V trimming: 1 base; J trimming: 6 bases; junction bases outside the gene matches: 5. Here the CDR3 reads CASSLGTGGGSEQYV. Written as DNA, the CDR3 is TGTGCCAGCAGCTTAGGGACAGGGGGCGGGAGCGAGCAGTACGTC.

This clonotype was found a few times. CDR3 sequence: CASSFPEWLQGAVSYEQYF. CDR3 coding DNA: TGTGCCAGCAGCTTCCCCGAATGGTTGCAGGGCGCCGTATCCTACGAGCAGTACTTC. This chain links TRBV7-2 with TRBJ2-7; TRBD1 is a possible D gene (5 bases). Per the germline V gene, CDR1 is SGHTA and CDR2 is FQGNSA. The CDR3 has 19 amino acids. V lost 3 bases to trimming and J lost 1 base, with 25 bases between them.

The rearrangement links TRBV7-2 to TRBJ2-1, with D possibly matching TRBD2 (6 bases). The germline gives CDR1 SGHTA, CDR2 FQGNSA. Trimming took 1 base from V and 3 from J, leaving 13 bases between them. CDR3 length: 16 residues. In nucleotides, the CDR3 is TGTGCCAGCAGCTTAGTGTCGGCGGGGCGCTACAATGAGCAGTTCTTC. The encoded protein is CASSLVSAGRYNEQFF.

This clonotype was observed many times. The chain combines TRBV7-2 with TRBJ2-7, with 9 bases matching TRBD1. Trimming at V came to 4 bases and at J to 2 bases, leaving 6 bases not matched to a gene. This CDR3 is 15 amino acids long. Germline V CDR1 and CDR2: SGHTA, FQGNSA. CDR3: CASSSRGQGPYEQYF. CDR3 nucleotide sequence: TGTGCCAGCAGCTCCCGGGGACAGGGACCCTACGAGCAGTACTTC.

The chain combines TRBV5-1 with TRBJ1-1, with D tentatively TRBD1 (6 bases). The CDR3 consists of 16 residues. In germline, CDR1 is SGHRS, CDR2 YFSETQ. The V and J ends lost 0 bases and 1 base respectively, with 13 bases between them. The CDR3 DNA is TGCGCCAGCAGCTTGGTGACGGACAGCGCGAACACTGAAGCTTTCTTT. Protein sequence: CASSLVTDSANTEAFF.

The chain employs TRBV7-2 and TRBJ2-1; the D is unclear. The CDR3 sequence is 15 residues long. V gave up 3 bases and J gave up 2 bases, with 11 bases separating them. Germline V gene lookup returns CDR1 SGHTA and CDR2 FQGNSA. DNA of the CDR3: TGTGCCAGCAGCTTGGACGTCGTGCCCTACAATGAGCAGTTCTTC. This encodes CASSLDVVPYNEQFF.